This TCR beta chain was observed in a study of radiotherapy plus CTLA-4 blockade in lung cancer. Sequencing used immunoSEQ multiplex PCR; TCRdb keeps in-frame clones, though not all of them. Counted here are about 14,000 clones, more than 75% occurring once; the ten biggest clones make up about 15%. The starting material was peripheral blood, obtained from a patient treated with radiotherapy plus ipilimumab. The TCR sequence derives from a human donor with non-small cell lung cancer that progressed on radiotherapy plus ipilimumab. Some clones in this sample may be carry-over from other donors' samples.

CDR3: CASTSPGLADHYNEQFF. CDR3 DNA: TGTGCCAGCACCTCTCCGGGACTAGCGGACCACTACAATGAGCAGTTCTTC. The V call is TRBV13, the J call TRBJ2-1, with 11 bases that match TRBD2. The germline CDR1 and CDR2 sequences are PRHDT and FYEKMQ (reference sequence). J lost 3 bases, V lost 7 bases, and 11 bases had no gene match. This CDR3 region has 17 residues.